This TCR beta chain was sequenced during a study of cytomegalovirus exposure and HLA in healthy donors. Amplification used 60 Vbeta primers and 13 Jbeta primers. Repertoires were generated with immunoSEQ multiplex PCR, while TCRdb's copy carries only in-frame clones and drops some. The top ten clones hold over 1.5% of a sample with 150,000 to 200,000 clones, 65% to 85% of them seen once. The receptor was derived from a man aged 35 to 55 in good health and CMV-seropositive. Source material: PBMCs.

The CDR3 loop reads CASNSGHRDYSLSAQHF. Here the CDR3 DNA reads TGTGCCAGTAATAGTGGGCACCGGGACTACTCTTTATCAGCCCAGCATTTT. The chain uses TRBV19 and TRBJ1-5; perhaps TRBD1 as D (5 bases). Per the germline V gene, CDR1 is LNHDA and CDR2 is SQIVND (reference sequence). CDR3 length: 17 residues. Trimming took off 7 bases at V and 11 bases at J, with 30 bases between the two ends. The whole variable domain, remainder taken from reference TRBV19 and TRBJ1-5, is DGGITQSPKYLFRKEGQNVTLSCEQNLNHDAMYWYRQDPGQGLRLIYYSQIVNDFQKGDIAEGYSVSREKKESFPLTVTSAQKNPTAFYLCASNSGHRDYSLSAQHFGDGTRLSIL.